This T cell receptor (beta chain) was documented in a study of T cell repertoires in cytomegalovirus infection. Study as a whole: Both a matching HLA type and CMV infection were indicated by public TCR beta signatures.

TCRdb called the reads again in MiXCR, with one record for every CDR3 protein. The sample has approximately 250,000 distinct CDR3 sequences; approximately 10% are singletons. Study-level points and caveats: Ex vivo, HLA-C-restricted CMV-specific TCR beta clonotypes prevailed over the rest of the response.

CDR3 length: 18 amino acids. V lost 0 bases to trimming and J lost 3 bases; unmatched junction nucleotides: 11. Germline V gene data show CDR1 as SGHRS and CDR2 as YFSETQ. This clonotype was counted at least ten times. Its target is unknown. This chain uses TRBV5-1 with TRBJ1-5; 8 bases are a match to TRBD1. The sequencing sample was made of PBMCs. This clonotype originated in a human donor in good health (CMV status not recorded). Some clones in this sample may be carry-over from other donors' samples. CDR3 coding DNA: TGCGCCAGCAGCTTGGCCCCAAAAGACAGGGGTCACAATCAGCCCCAGCATTTT. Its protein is CASSLAPKDRGHNQPQHF.